A selection of T cell receptor beta chains follows, all from one sample in a study of T cells expressing NK-cell markers. TCRdb re-called the 5' RACE reads; every CDR3 protein appears as one record, without DNA. The specimen's table records about 430,000 distinct CDR3 sequences. Sequenced sample: blood T cells: a sorted CD56 or NKG2C T cell subset, CD4+ or CD8+ T cells, or bulk PBMC T cells (not recorded which). The origin of the receptors is a woman between 45 and 65 years old in good health. Each CDR3 is given with its conserved first and last residue.

cdr3_length j_call v_call cdr3_aa
16 TRBJ2-2 TRBV5-1 CASSKDPGLADGELFF
16 TRBJ2-1 TRBV7-3 CASSPTGTGRRNEQFF
15 TRBJ2-7 TRBV7-6 CASSLGSGPSSEQYF
14 TRBJ2-1 TRBV12-3/TRBV12-4 CASSYTDTYNEQFF
12 TRBJ2-1 TRBV20-1 CSAVPPGNEQFF
15 TRBJ1-5 TRBV20-1 CSATGGGGPYQPQHF
16 TRBJ2-2 TRBV10-3 CAMRAGLARSSGELFF
15 TRBJ1-1 TRBV7-6 CASSLALGKNTEAFF
14 TRBJ1-5 TRBV27 CATSRSNSNQPQHF
15 TRBJ2-1 TRBV20-1 CSAGLAGGLNNEQFF
15 TRBJ2-5 TRBV9 CASSLTLGQIETQYF
16 TRBJ2-1 TRBV20-1 CSATLSGRISYNEQFF
15 TRBJ2-5 TRBV20-1 CSAINRLAGGETQYF
11 TRBJ1-2 TRBV20-1 CSERGLDGYTF
17 TRBJ1-4 TRBV28 CASSGVHPADPNEKLFF
16 TRBJ2-1 TRBV11-2 CASSSTRLKLYNEQFF
17 TRBJ2-7 TRBV3-1 CASSQGAGRGSSFEQYF
17 TRBJ2-1 TRBV2 CASTQGLAGDSYNEQFF
18 TRBJ2-4 TRBV5-1 CASSLAGPGGLAKNIQYF
16 TRBJ2-1 TRBV7-9 CASSPSGRGANNEQFF
16 TRBJ2-3 TRBV4-1 CASSHQLAGLTDTQYF
13 TRBJ2-7 TRBV11-2 CASSLGGHYEQYF
17 TRBJ2-7 TRBV12-3/TRBV12-4 CASSLVSPGTAAYEQYF
15 TRBJ1-1 TRBV7-9 CASSSNRVWNTEAFF
13 TRBJ2-3 TRBV29-1 CSVEVSGTDTQYF
13 TRBJ2-7 TRBV7-8 CASRPRGEREQYF
16 TRBJ2-5 TRBV7-2 CASSLAGTYAGETQYF
15 TRBJ2-1 TRBV2 CASSERREIYNEQFF
13 TRBJ1-4 TRBV14 CASSPGDREKLFF
14 TRBJ2-7 TRBV20-1 CSARWGLAGDEQYF
13 TRBJ1-4 TRBV6-5 CASSPDRNEKLFF
15 TRBJ2-5 TRBV3-1 CASSQVGRAGETQYF
14 TRBJ2-1 TRBV5-1 CASSPGAKGNEQFF
14 TRBJ2-1 TRBV20-1 CSAPEVGGYNEQFF
15 TRBJ1-1 TRBV5-1 CASSPGQPMNTEAFF
16 TRBJ2-5 TRBV12-3/TRBV12-4 CASSVADRDRAETQYF
16 TRBJ1-5 TRBV15 CATSRGPDRANQPQHF
17 TRBJ1-2 TRBV10-2 CASSDYITGHLGSGYTF
14 TRBJ2-1 TRBV20-1 CSAFFYSSYNEQFF
19 TRBJ2-7 TRBV12-3/TRBV12-4 CASSTSRPKQGDPGYEQYF
17 TRBJ1-6 TRBV27 CASSYTTAGQYNSPLHF